A single sample is the source of the 18 T cell receptor beta chains below, sequenced in a study of vaccination and CD4 T cells after COVID-19. No antigen has been identified for these receptors. Treatment meaning: approximately nine-day PBMC culture with coronavirus spike peptide pools or control peptides (ViraFEST assay). Oncomine TCR Beta short-read sequencing was applied to DNA from cultured CD4+ T cells. MiXCR was run by TCRdb on the PCR reads, yielding one entry per CDR3 protein. The sample includes under 20,000 distinct CDR3 sequences, around 46% seen only once; the top ten take approximately 6.1%. This sample comprised CD4+ T cells from blood, cultured in vitro, obtained after SARS-CoV-2 vaccination. The receptors derive from a human donor who had recovered from COVID-19.

This clonotype is categorized as medium-sized (0.01 to 0.1%). V usage is TRBV19 and J usage is TRBJ2-2; no reliable D call. Germline CDR1 LNHDA, CDR2 SQIVND (reference sequence). The CDR3 is 17 amino acids. The germline V and J ends were trimmed by 9 bases and 5 bases, with 25 bases remaining between them. CDR3 protein: CASTKGRWPLWTGELFF. The CDR3 region has the DNA TGTGCCAGCACGAAGGGAAGGTGGCCTCTGTGGACCGGGGAGCTGTTTTTT.

V gene TRBV5-4 combines with J gene TRBJ2-3; 9 positions agree with TRBD2. In germline, CDR1 is SGHNT, CDR2 YYREEE (reference sequence). There are 16 residues in the CDR3. The ends lost 4 bases at V and 3 bases at J; junction bases unmatched: 9. The CDR3 sequence: CASSLTSGLATDTQYF. DNA of the CDR3: TGTGCCAGCAGCCTGACCTCAGGACTAGCGACAGATACGCAGTATTTT.

The chain is built from TRBV6-5 and TRBJ1-1; TRBD1 aligns across 7 bases. The junction had 2 bases not matched to a gene; V was cut back by 6 bases and J by 1 base. The CDR3 consists of 13 residues. Per the germline V gene, CDR1 is MNHEY and CDR2 is SVGAGI. CDR3 region: CASRYRGNTEAFF. The CDR3 DNA is TGTGCCAGCAGGTACAGGGGGAACACTGAAGCTTTCTTT.

The chain couples TRBV28 to TRBJ1-2, with 7 bases that match TRBD1. Losses at the gene ends were 7 bases for V and 4 bases for J; bases not matched to a gene: 15. There are 16 residues in the CDR3. The germline V gene has CDR1 MDHEN and CDR2 SYDVKM. CDR3 residues: CASTTSIQGTGYGYTF. The DNA for the CDR3 is TGTGCCAGCACCACAAGTATACAGGGGACGGGCTATGGCTACACCTTC.

V gene TRBV6-2 or TRBV6-3 combines with J gene TRBJ1-5; D perhaps matches TRBD1 (6 bases). Germline values: CDR1 MNHEY, CDR2 SVGEGT. This CDR3 has 13 residues. Trimming left V 7 bases short and J 7 bases short, with 14 bases between. Written as DNA, the CDR3 is TGTGCCAGCAAGCACAGGGTTGGCCAGCCCCAGCATTTT. Protein sequence: CASKHRVGQPQHF.

This clonotype was observed a few times. This chain connects TRBV20-1 to TRBJ2-7; 7 nucleotides line up with TRBD2. Per the germline V gene, CDR1 is DFQATT and CDR2 is SNEGSKA (reference sequence). V shed 6 bases and J 3 bases; nucleotides not matched to a gene: 8. The CDR3 extends over 13 amino acids. The CDR3 spells CSARAAGVYEQYF. CDR3 in DNA: TGCAGTGCCCGGGCTGCGGGAGTCTACGAGCAGTACTTC.

The genes are TRBV18 and TRBJ2-3, with TRBD1 matching 7 bases. Germline V CDR1 and CDR2: KGHSH, LQKENI. This CDR3 spans 14 amino acids. With 4 bases clipped from V and 2 bases from J, the junction kept 3 bases outside the gene matches. The CDR3 DNA is TGTGCCAGCTCACGAACAGGGGCCACAGATACGCAGTATTTT. Encoded protein: CASSRTGATDTQYF.

The rearrangement joins TRBV5-6 to TRBJ1-1; perhaps TRBD1 as D (6 bases). The CDR3 spans 17 residues. The V end was cut by 3 bases, the J end by 0 bases, with 18 bases between. Germline CDR1 reads SGHDT; CDR2 reads YYEEEE. CDR3 nucleotides: TGTGCCAGCAGCTGGACCTCACAGGGCCGGGTGAACACTGAAGCTTTCTTT. Amino acid sequence: CASSWTSQGRVNTEAFF.

This rearrangement joins TRBV28 to TRBJ2-7; 9 positions match TRBD2. The V segment lost 5 bases and the J segment 2 bases; nucleotides outside the gene matches: 10. The CDR3 runs to 16 residues. The V gene's germline CDR1 is MDHEN and CDR2 SYDVKM. CDR3 bases: TGTGCCAGCAGTGTGCGCTCTAGCGGGGCCCCCTACGAGCAGTACTTC. It is translated as CASSVRSSGAPYEQYF.

V usage is TRBV18 and J usage is TRBJ1-5; D is possibly TRBD1 (5 bases). The length of the CDR3 is 20 residues. V lost 0 bases and J 7 bases, leaving 28 bases between the germline ends. The V gene's germline CDR1 is KGHSH and CDR2 LQKENI. The CDR3 coding sequence is TGTGCCAGCTCACCACCGATGGAGAACGAGTGGGGGAGCCTCCACCAGCCCCAGCATTTT. Its protein is CASSPPMENEWGSLHQPQHF.

This chain connects TRBV10-3 to TRBJ2-3, with D perhaps given as TRBD1 or TRBD2 (5 bases each). Germline CDR1 is ENHRY and CDR2 is SYGVKD. The ends were cut back, 6 bases at V and 4 bases at J, with 14 bases in the middle. CDR3 length equals 14 residues. The CDR3 loop reads CAIRAQGESDTQYF. CDR3 DNA: TGTGCCATCAGGGCTCAGGGAGAGTCAGATACGCAGTATTTT.

This clonotype qualifies as medium-sized. The V gene is TRBV6-1, the J gene TRBJ1-4, with 9 bases aligning to TRBD1. The junction had 7 bases not matched to a gene; V was cut back by 10 bases and J by 4 bases. This CDR3 is 14 amino acids long. Germline V gene sequence: CDR1 MNHNS, CDR2 SASEGT. This chain's CDR3 is CAMGQGGDNEKLFF. CDR3 DNA sequence: TGTGCCATGGGACAGGGAGGGGATAATGAAAAACTGTTTTTT.

J is TRBJ2-7 and V is TRBV6-5; D uncertain. Germline loops: CDR1 MNHEY, CDR2 SVGAGI. Trimming removed 4 bases at V and 2 bases at J, with 15 bases between. The CDR3 has 15 residues. CDR3 coding DNA: TGTGCCAGCAGTTCATCGCGTCGGAAAACCTACGAGCAGTACTTC. Translated, it gives CASSSSRRKTYEQYF.

The chain uses TRBV6-1 and TRBJ2-3; the D is unclear. Germline loops: CDR1 MNHNS, CDR2 SASEGT. V lost 0 bases and J 5 bases, leaving 9 bases between the germline ends. This CDR3 comprises 14 residues. This CDR3 reads CASSEALEIDTQYF. The CDR3 DNA reads TGTGCCAGCAGTGAAGCGCTAGAAATAGATACGCAGTATTTT.

The chain is built from TRBV5-1 and TRBJ1-1, with D hard to call. Germline assignment: CDR1 SGHRS and CDR2 YFSETQ. V shed 0 bases and J shed 6 bases, with 9 bases lying between them. CDR3 length: 13 residues. The CDR3 region has the DNA TGCGCCAGCAGCTTGGCGGGCCCCGCTGAAGCTTTCTTT. Its protein product is CASSLAGPAEAFF.

The table lists this clonotype with a few counts. The genes are TRBV18 and TRBJ2-7; D perhaps matches TRBD2 (6 bases). The CDR3 is 15 residues long. Trimming shortened V by 6 bases and J by 5 bases, and 20 bases separated the two germline ends. Germline V CDR1 and CDR2: KGHSH, LQKENI. The CDR3 reads CASSPRTTLLHEQYF. In nucleotides, the CDR3 is TGTGCCAGCTCCCCTCGGACTACCCTCTTGCACGAGCAGTACTTC.

This clonotype turned up a few times. Written as DNA, the CDR3 is TGTGCCAGCAGCTTAACGCAGTCCAATTCACCCCTCCACTTT. Amino acids: CASSLTQSNSPLHF. The chain recombines TRBV7-9 with TRBJ1-6; D gene ambiguous. CDR1 is SEHNR, CDR2 FQNEAQ, per germline (reference sequence). Trimming pared 2 bases from V and 7 bases from J, leaving 9 bases between. The CDR3 has 14 amino acids.

In nucleotides, the CDR3 is TGTGCCAGCAGTTCGGGGTACGAAGTTAACACTGAAGCTTTCTTT. It codes for CASSSGYEVNTEAFF. The V and J genes are TRBV6-5 and TRBJ1-1, with no clear D. Trimming stripped 4 bases from V and 2 bases from J, with 14 bases between. CDR3 length: 15 amino acids. Germline lookup yields CDR1 MNHEY and CDR2 SVGAGI.